These T cell receptor beta chains were read from a single sample in a study of OX40 agonist ivuxolimab in advanced cancers. The repertoire was sequenced with immunoSEQ multiplex PCR; TCRdb's copy has only in-frame clones and lacks some. Here the sample spans 72,000 or so clones, approximately 89% being singletons. Sample: CD4+ or CD8+ T cells sorted from blood, taken in a trial of the OX40 agonist ivuxolimab. These receptor sequences come from an adult with an advanced solid tumor such as melanoma, head and neck, liver or kidney cancer. CDR3s include the opening cysteine and the closing phenylalanine or tryptophan. Fields, in order: CDR3 protein, CDR3 DNA, D gene, clone size, J gene, V gene. A D gene is named only where the DNA matches it firmly. Expanded clones are given a class, and other clones once, few, many or no size at all.

cdr3_aa: CASNLAGDTQYF
cdr3_nt: TGTGCCAGCAATCTAGCGGGGGATACGCAGTATTTT
d_call: TRBD2
clone_size: once
j_call: TRBJ2-3
v_call: TRBV11-2

cdr3_aa: CASGTPSSYEQYF
cdr3_nt: TGTGCCAGTGGGACACCGTCCTCCTACGAGCAGTACTTC
d_call: -
clone_size: -
j_call: TRBJ2-7
v_call: TRBV28

cdr3_aa: CSVLLVSSYNEQFF
cdr3_nt: TGCAGCGTTCTGTTGGTTAGCTCCTACAATGAGCAGTTCTTC
d_call: -
clone_size: -
j_call: TRBJ2-1
v_call: TRBV29-1

cdr3_aa: CASSVEDEKLFF
cdr3_nt: TGTGCCAGCAGCGTAGAGGATGAAAAACTGTTTTTT
d_call: -
clone_size: -
j_call: TRBJ1-4
v_call: TRBV9

cdr3_aa: CASRKDSGVSSYEQYF
cdr3_nt: TGTGCCAGCAGAAAAGATAGCGGGGTTAGCTCCTACGAGCAGTACTTC
d_call: TRBD2
clone_size: -
j_call: TRBJ2-7
v_call: TRBV27

cdr3_aa: CASSPGVAGRGEQFF
cdr3_nt: TGTGCCAGCAGCCCCGGGGTAGCGGGAAGGGGTGAGCAGTTCTTC
d_call: TRBD2
clone_size: -
j_call: TRBJ2-1
v_call: TRBV4-2

cdr3_aa: CASSSGQGYTEAFF
cdr3_nt: TGTGCCAGCAGCTCGGGACAGGGGTATACTGAAGCTTTCTTT
d_call: TRBD1
clone_size: -
j_call: TRBJ1-1
v_call: TRBV5-4

cdr3_aa: CASRQGGPNNEQFF
cdr3_nt: TGTGCCAGCCGACAGGGCGGTCCAAACAATGAGCAGTTCTTC
d_call: TRBD1
clone_size: few
j_call: TRBJ2-1
v_call: TRBV5-6

cdr3_aa: CASSPLAGGNTEAFF
cdr3_nt: TGTGCCAGCAGCCCCTTAGCTGGGGGGAACACTGAAGCTTTCTTT
d_call: -
clone_size: few
j_call: TRBJ1-1
v_call: TRBV28

cdr3_aa: CASSFSGIYEQYF
cdr3_nt: TGCGCCAGCAGCTTTTCAGGGATCTACGAGCAGTACTTC
d_call: -
clone_size: -
j_call: TRBJ2-7
v_call: TRBV5-1

cdr3_aa: CSVGHRAGGYTF
cdr3_nt: TGCAGCGTTGGGCACAGGGCGGGGGGCTACACCTTC
d_call: -
clone_size: -
j_call: TRBJ1-2
v_call: TRBV29-1

cdr3_aa: CASSYGGSYTEAFF
cdr3_nt: TGTGCCAGCAGTTACGGAGGATCTTACACTGAAGCTTTCTTT
d_call: -
clone_size: -
j_call: TRBJ1-1
v_call: TRBV6-5

cdr3_aa: CASSTGTSGRTWKTQYF
cdr3_nt: TGTGCCAGTAGTACAGGGACTAGCGGGAGGACTTGGAAGACCCAGTACTTC
d_call: TRBD2
clone_size: once
j_call: TRBJ2-5
v_call: TRBV19

cdr3_aa: CASSTSRNTEAFF
cdr3_nt: TGTGCCAGCAGTACCAGCCGTAACACTGAAGCTTTCTTT
d_call: -
clone_size: -
j_call: TRBJ1-1
v_call: TRBV28

cdr3_aa: CASSYSGADNEKLFF
cdr3_nt: TGTGCCAGCAGTTATTCAGGGGCCGATAATGAAAAACTGTTTTTT
d_call: -
clone_size: once
j_call: TRBJ1-4
v_call: TRBV6-5

cdr3_aa: CASSPFAGDRNEQFF
cdr3_nt: TGTGCCAGCAGCCCCTTTGCCGGGGACAGGAATGAGCAGTTCTTC
d_call: TRBD1
clone_size: -
j_call: TRBJ2-1
v_call: TRBV5-4

cdr3_aa: CASSRHTAYEQYF
cdr3_nt: TGTGCCAGCAGTCGGCACACCGCCTACGAGCAGTACTTC
d_call: -
clone_size: once
j_call: TRBJ2-7
v_call: TRBV2

cdr3_aa: CASSLLFRGPDTQYF
cdr3_nt: TGTGCCAGCAGCCTCCTGTTCAGGGGCCCAGATACGCAGTATTTT
d_call: -
clone_size: -
j_call: TRBJ2-3
v_call: TRBV5-6

cdr3_aa: CASTRMGGVGNQPQHF
cdr3_nt: TGTGCCAGCACCAGGATGGGCGGTGTGGGCAATCAGCCCCAGCATTTT
d_call: -
clone_size: -
j_call: TRBJ1-5
v_call: TRBV28

cdr3_aa: CAISEPGQGTNEQFF
cdr3_nt: TGTGCCATCAGTGAGCCGGGACAGGGTACTAATGAGCAGTTCTTC
d_call: TRBD1
clone_size: -
j_call: TRBJ2-1
v_call: TRBV10-3

cdr3_aa: CASSLVGGETQYF
cdr3_nt: TGTGCCAGCAGCTTGGTGGGGGGCGAAACGCAGTACTTC
d_call: -
clone_size: -
j_call: TRBJ2-5
v_call: TRBV5-6

cdr3_aa: CASSFAGAGNTIYF
cdr3_nt: TGCGCCAGCAGCTTTGCCGGGGCTGGAAACACCATATATTTT
d_call: -
clone_size: -
j_call: TRBJ1-3
v_call: TRBV5-1

cdr3_aa: CASSGRVGVQETQYF
cdr3_nt: TGTGCCAGCAGTGGAAGGGTCGGGGTACAAGAGACCCAGTACTTC
d_call: -
clone_size: -
j_call: TRBJ2-5
v_call: TRBV2

cdr3_aa: CASSLGGVRNTEAFF
cdr3_nt: TGTGCCAGCAGCTTAGGGGGGGTTAGGAACACTGAAGCTTTCTTT
d_call: -
clone_size: -
j_call: TRBJ1-1
v_call: TRBV7-6

cdr3_aa: CASSSGRAWVYGYTF
cdr3_nt: TGTGCCAGCAGTTCCGGACGGGCTTGGGTCTATGGCTACACCTTC
d_call: -
clone_size: -
j_call: TRBJ1-2
v_call: TRBV28

cdr3_aa: CASSARTSGRNEQFF
cdr3_nt: TGTGCCAGCAGTGCAAGGACTAGCGGGAGAAATGAGCAGTTCTTC
d_call: TRBD2
clone_size: -
j_call: TRBJ2-1
v_call: TRBV2

cdr3_aa: CASSFDDRGPYEQYF
cdr3_nt: TGTGCCAGCAGTTTTGACGACAGGGGGCCCTACGAGCAGTACTTC
d_call: TRBD1
clone_size: -
j_call: TRBJ2-7
v_call: TRBV27

cdr3_aa: CASRPRTTGWTEAFF
cdr3_nt: TGTGCCAGCAGGCCCAGGACGACAGGGTGGACTGAAGCTTTCTTT
d_call: TRBD1
clone_size: -
j_call: TRBJ1-1
v_call: TRBV2

cdr3_aa: CASSYSWDRDEKLFF
cdr3_nt: TGTGCCAGCAGTTACTCCTGGGACCGAGATGAAAAACTGTTTTTT
d_call: -
clone_size: -
j_call: TRBJ1-4
v_call: TRBV6-5

cdr3_aa: CASRPGLSSYNEQFF
cdr3_nt: TGTGCCAGCAGACCGGGACTTTCATCCTACAATGAGCAGTTCTTC
d_call: -
clone_size: -
j_call: TRBJ2-1
v_call: TRBV25-1

cdr3_aa: CASSDHRTDTQYF
cdr3_nt: TGTGCCAGCAGTGACCACCGCACAGATACGCAGTATTTT
d_call: -
clone_size: -
j_call: TRBJ2-3
v_call: TRBV6-4

cdr3_aa: CSGRDSLTLEQYF
cdr3_nt: TGCAGCGGCAGGGACAGCTTAACTCTGGAGCAGTACTTC
d_call: TRBD1
clone_size: -
j_call: TRBJ2-7
v_call: TRBV29-1

cdr3_aa: CASSLISQRGYTF
cdr3_nt: TGTGCCAGCAGCTTGATCAGCCAACGGGGCTACACCTTC
d_call: -
clone_size: once
j_call: TRBJ1-2
v_call: TRBV5-4

cdr3_aa: CASSPYTNIAGGPRVSGANVLTF
cdr3_nt: TGTGCCAGCTCACCCTACACGAATATAGCGGGAGGGCCAAGAGTCTCTGGGGCCAACGTCCTGACTTTC
d_call: TRBD2
clone_size: -
j_call: TRBJ2-6
v_call: TRBV18

cdr3_aa: CASSDFPYRPLHF
cdr3_nt: TGTGCCAGCAGTGACTTTCCATATCGTCCCCTCCACTTT
d_call: -
clone_size: -
j_call: TRBJ1-6
v_call: TRBV6-4

cdr3_aa: CASSPSGSGNNEQFF
cdr3_nt: TGTGCCAGCAGCCCCTCAGGTAGCGGAAACAATGAGCAGTTCTTC
d_call: -
clone_size: -
j_call: TRBJ2-1
v_call: TRBV28